This record covers a single T cell receptor beta chain. Study processing details: By means of reference gene primer amplification, nucleated cell counts were estimated. Sequencing was performed with immunoSEQ multiplex PCR; in TCRdb, only in-frame clones are kept and a portion is missing. That table supplies the V and J calls and clone size; D and trimming were determined from the DNA. Found here are approximately 240,000 clones, around 84% of them singletons; the top ten hold about a sixth. The record originates from a study of blood T cell repertoires in COVID-19. Study as a whole: Sources were T cells, B-cell-depleted T cells, or PBMCs; the material itself was cDNA or gDNA.

Sequencing was carried out using peripheral blood. The receptor comes from a woman of 80 years or more with active or convalescent COVID-19.

The CDR3 region is CASSSGQPYGYTF. For the CDR3, the DNA is TGTGCCAGCAGTTCGGGACAGCCCTATGGCTACACCTTC. The chain combines TRBV27 with TRBJ1-2; the match to TRBD1 covers 7 bases. The CDR3 loop spans 13 amino acids. CDR1 is MNHEY and CDR2 is SMNVEV in the germline V gene (reference sequence). The ends lost 4 bases at V and 4 bases at J; junction bases unmatched: 3.